Each of the 2 T cell receptor beta chains below was sequenced from the same sample in a study of blood T cell repertoires in COVID-19. Sequencing was performed with immunoSEQ multiplex PCR; in TCRdb, only in-frame clones are kept and a portion is missing. The sample includes approximately 120,000 clones, 92% seen only once; the top ten take roughly 2.1%. The sequenced material came from peripheral blood. These receptors came from a man aged 45-60 years with COVID-19, enrolled during active disease.

The gene calls are TRBV19 and TRBJ1-4, with 11 bases aligning to TRBD1. The junction had 6 bases not matched to a gene; V was cut back by 4 bases and J by 8 bases. Germline V gene data show CDR1 as LNHDA and CDR2 as SQIVND (reference sequence). This CDR3 spans 15 amino acids. DNA of the CDR3: TGTGCCAGTAGTACGGGACAGGGGGAAAGAGAAAAACTGTTTTTT. It codes for CASSTGQGEREKLFF.

The rearrangement uses TRBV18 and TRBJ2-4; D is perhaps TRBD2 (6 bases). Trimming took 2 bases from V and 8 from J, leaving 13 bases between them. Looked up from germline, CDR1 is KGHSH and CDR2 is LQKENI. CDR3 length: 14 residues. CDR3 in DNA: TGTGCCAGCTCACCAACCGGGGGTAGGGACATTCAGTACTTC. Translated, it gives CASSPTGGRDIQYF.